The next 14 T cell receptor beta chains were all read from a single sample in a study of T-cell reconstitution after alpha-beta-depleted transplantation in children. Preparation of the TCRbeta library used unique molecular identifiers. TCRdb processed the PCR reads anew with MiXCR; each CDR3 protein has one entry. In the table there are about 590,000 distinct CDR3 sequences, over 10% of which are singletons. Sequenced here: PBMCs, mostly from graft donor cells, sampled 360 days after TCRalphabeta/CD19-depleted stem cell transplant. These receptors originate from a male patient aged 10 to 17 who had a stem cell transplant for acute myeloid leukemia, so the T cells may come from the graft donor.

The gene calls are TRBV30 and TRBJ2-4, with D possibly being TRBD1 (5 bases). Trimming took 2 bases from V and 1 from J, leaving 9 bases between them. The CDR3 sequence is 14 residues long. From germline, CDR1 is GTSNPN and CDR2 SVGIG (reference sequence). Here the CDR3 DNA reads TGTGCCTGGAGTCCTAAGGGGGCCAAAAACATTCAGTACTTC. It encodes CAWSPKGAKNIQYF.

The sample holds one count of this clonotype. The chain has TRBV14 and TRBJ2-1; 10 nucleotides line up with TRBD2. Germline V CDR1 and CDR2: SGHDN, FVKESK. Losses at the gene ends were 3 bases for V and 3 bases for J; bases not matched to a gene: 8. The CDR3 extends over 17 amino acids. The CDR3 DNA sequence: TGTGCCAGCAGCCAGGTCGAACTAGCGGGGTTCTACAATGAGCAGTTCTTC. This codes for CASSQVELAGFYNEQFF.

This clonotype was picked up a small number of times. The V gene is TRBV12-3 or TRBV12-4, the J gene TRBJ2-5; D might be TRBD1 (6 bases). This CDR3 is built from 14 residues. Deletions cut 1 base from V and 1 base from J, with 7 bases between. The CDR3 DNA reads TGTGCCAGCAGTTTAGACAGGGCCCAAGAGACCCAGTACTTC. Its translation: CASSLDRAQETQYF.

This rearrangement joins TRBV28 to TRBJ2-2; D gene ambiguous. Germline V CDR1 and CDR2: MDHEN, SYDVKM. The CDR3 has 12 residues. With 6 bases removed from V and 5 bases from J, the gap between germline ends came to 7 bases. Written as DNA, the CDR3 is TGTGCCAGCAGAAAAATAACCGGGGAGCTGTTTTTT. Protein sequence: CASRKITGELFF.

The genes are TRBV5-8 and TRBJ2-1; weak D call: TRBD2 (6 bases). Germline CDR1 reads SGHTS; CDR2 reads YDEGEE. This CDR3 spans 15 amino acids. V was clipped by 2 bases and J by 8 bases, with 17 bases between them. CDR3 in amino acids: CASSFRGTRGDEQFF. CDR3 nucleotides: TGTGCCAGCAGCTTTCGCGGGACGCGCGGCGATGAGCAGTTCTTC.

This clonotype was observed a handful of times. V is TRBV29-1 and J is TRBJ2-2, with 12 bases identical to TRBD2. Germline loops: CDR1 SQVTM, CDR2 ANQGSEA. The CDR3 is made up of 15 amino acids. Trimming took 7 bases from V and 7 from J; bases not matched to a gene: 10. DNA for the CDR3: TGCAGCGCCGGGCGGCTAGCGGGAGGGCTCGGGGAGCTGTTTTTT. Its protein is CSAGRLAGGLGELFF.

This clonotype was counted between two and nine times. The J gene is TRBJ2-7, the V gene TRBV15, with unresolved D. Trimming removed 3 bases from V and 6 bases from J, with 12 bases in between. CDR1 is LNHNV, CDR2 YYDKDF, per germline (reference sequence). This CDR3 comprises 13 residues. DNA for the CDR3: TGTGCCACCAGCAGCCCGACCTGGGGCGAGCAGTACTTC. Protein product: CATSSPTWGEQYF.

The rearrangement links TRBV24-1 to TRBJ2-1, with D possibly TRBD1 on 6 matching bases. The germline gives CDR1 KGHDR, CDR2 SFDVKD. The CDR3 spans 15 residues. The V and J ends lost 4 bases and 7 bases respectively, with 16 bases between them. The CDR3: CATSESGRGLNEQFF. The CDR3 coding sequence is TGTGCCACCAGTGAAAGTGGCAGGGGCTTGAATGAGCAGTTCTTC.

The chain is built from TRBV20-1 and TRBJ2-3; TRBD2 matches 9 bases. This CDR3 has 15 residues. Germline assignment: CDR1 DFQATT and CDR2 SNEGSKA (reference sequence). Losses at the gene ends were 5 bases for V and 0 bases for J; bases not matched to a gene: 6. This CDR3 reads CSASRTSESTDTQYF. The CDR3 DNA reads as TGCAGTGCTTCCCGGACTAGCGAGAGCACAGATACGCAGTATTTT.

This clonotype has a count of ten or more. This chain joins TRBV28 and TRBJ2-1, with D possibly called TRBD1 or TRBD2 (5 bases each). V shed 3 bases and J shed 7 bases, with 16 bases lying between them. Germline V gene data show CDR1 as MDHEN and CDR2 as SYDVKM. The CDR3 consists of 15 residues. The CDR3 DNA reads TGTGCCAGCAGTTTTACGGCAGGGAGTTCGAATGAGCAGTTCTTC. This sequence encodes CASSFTAGSSNEQFF.

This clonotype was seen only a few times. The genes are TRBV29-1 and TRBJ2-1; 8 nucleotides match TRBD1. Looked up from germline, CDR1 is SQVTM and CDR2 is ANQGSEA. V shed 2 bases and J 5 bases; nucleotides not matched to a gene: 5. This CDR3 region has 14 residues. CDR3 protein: CSVERTGPHNEQFF. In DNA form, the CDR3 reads TGCAGCGTTGAAAGGACAGGGCCCCACAATGAGCAGTTCTTC.

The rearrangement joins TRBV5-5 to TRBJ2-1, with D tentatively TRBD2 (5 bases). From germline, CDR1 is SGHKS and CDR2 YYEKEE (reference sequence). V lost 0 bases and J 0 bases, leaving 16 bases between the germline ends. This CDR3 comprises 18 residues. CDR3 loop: CASSLDPLAKFSYNEQFF. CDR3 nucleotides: TGTGCCAGCAGCTTGGACCCCTTAGCGAAATTCTCCTACAATGAGCAGTTCTTC.

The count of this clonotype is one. Here the CDR3 DNA reads TGCAGTGCTTTAACGGACCCCAACATTCAGTACTTC. This codes for CSALTDPNIQYF. The chain recombines TRBV20-1 with TRBJ2-4; D gene ambiguous. Germline values: CDR1 DFQATT, CDR2 SNEGSKA (reference sequence). The CDR3 extends over 12 amino acids. The V end lost 5 bases, the J end lost 7 bases, and 12 bases lay between the germline ends.

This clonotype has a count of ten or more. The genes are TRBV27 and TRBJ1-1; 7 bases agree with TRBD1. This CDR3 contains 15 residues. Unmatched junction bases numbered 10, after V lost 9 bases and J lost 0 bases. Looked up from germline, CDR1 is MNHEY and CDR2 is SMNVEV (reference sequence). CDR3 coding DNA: TGTGCCAGTGCCCACCGAGACAGGGTGAACACTGAAGCTTTCTTT. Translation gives CASAHRDRVNTEAFF.